The clone carrying this TCR beta chain was seen at least ten times. The antigen is undetermined. The sample comes from a study of CD8 T cells in ankylosing spondylitis. Construction of TCR beta libraries was performed using quantitative 5'-RACE with molecular barcodes. TCRdb fed the 5' RACE reads into MiXCR, producing one record per CDR3 protein. The table lists about 250,000 distinct CDR3 sequences, more than 20% of them singletons. CDR1 MRHNA and CDR2 SNTAGT come from the germline V gene. Trimming cost V 4 bases and J 2 bases; bases outside gene matches: 1. The CDR3 spans 15 residues. Study-wide results and caveats: Clones that were linked to disease were CD8+ and were relatively rare in peripheral blood. Significant enrichment of disease-linked clones was reportedly seen in matched ankylosing spondylitis synovial fluid. Earlier literature documents some of the motif variants in reactive arthritis synovial fluid and blood.

The rearrangement links TRBV6-4 to TRBJ2-3; 12 nucleotides agree with TRBD2. This receptor was identified in a male donor with ankylosing spondylitis or in good health (not recorded which). Sequencing was done on a sample of blood, either unsorted or a sorted T cell fraction (not recorded which). CDR3: CASSASGGATDTQYF. The CDR3 coding sequence is TGTGCCAGCAGTGCTAGCGGGGGGGCCACAGATACGCAGTATTTT.